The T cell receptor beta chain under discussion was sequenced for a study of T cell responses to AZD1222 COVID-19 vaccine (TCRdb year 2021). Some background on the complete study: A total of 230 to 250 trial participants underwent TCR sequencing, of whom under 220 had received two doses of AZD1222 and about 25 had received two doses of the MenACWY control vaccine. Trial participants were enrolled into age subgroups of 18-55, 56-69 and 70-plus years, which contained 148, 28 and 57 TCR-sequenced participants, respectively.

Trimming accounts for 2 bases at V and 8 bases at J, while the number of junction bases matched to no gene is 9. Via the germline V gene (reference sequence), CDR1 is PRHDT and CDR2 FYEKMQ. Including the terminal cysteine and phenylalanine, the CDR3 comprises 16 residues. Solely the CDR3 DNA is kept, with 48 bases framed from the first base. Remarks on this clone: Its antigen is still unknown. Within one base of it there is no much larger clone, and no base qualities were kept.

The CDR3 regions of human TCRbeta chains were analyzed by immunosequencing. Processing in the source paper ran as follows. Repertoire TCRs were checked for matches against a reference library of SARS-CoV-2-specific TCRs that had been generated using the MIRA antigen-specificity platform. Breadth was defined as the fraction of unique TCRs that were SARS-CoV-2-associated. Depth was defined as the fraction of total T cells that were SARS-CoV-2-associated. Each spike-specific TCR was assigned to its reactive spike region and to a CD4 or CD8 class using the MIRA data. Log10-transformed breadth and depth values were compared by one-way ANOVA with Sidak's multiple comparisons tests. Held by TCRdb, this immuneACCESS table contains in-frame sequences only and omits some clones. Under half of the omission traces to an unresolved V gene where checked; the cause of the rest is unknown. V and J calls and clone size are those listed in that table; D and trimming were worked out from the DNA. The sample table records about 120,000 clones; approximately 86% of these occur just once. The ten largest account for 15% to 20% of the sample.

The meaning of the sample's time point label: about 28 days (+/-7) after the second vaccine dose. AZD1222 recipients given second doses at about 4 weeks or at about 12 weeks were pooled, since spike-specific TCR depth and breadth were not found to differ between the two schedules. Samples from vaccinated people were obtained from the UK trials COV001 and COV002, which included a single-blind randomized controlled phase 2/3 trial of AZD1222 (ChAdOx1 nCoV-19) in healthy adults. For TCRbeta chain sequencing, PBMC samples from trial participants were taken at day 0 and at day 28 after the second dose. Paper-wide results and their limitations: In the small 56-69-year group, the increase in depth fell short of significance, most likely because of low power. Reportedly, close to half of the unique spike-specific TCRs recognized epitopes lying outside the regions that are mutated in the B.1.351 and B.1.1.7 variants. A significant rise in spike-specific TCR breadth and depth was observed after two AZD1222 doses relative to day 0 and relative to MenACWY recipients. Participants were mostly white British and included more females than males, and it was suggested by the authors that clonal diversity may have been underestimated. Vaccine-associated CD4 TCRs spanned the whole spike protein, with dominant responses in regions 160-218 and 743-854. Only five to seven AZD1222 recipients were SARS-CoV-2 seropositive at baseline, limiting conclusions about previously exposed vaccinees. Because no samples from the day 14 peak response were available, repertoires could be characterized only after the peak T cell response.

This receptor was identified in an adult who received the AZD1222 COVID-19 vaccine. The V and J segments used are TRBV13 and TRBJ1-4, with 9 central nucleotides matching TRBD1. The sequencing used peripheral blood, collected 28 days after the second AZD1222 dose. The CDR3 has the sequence CASSLRSGQGTEKLFF. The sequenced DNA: TGTGCCAGCAGCTTACGATCGGGACAGGGCACCGAAAAACTGTTTTTT.